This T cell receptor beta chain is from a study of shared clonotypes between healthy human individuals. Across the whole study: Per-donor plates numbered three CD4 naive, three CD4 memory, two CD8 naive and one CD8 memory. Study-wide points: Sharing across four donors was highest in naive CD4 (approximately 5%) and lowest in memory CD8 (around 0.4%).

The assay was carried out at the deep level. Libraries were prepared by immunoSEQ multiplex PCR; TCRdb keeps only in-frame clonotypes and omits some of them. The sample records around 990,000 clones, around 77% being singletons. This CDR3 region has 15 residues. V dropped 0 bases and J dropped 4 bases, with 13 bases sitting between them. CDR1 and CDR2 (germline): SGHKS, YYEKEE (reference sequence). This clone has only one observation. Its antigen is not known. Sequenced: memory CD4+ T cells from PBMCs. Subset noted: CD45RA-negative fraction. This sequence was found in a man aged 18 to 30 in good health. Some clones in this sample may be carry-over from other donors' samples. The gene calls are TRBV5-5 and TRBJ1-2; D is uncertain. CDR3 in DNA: TGTGCCAGCAGCTTGGAGGGCAGCCCAACCTATGGCTACACCTTC. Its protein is CASSLEGSPTYGYTF.